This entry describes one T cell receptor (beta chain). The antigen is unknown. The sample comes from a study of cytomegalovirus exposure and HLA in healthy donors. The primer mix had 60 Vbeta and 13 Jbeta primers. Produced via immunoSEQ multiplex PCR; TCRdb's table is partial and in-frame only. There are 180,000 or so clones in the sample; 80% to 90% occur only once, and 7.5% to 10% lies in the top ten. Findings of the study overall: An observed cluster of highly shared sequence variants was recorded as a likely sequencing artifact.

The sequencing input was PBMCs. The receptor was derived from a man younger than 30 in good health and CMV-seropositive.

The CDR3 nucleotides are TGTGCCAGCAGCCCAGGACTTCTCGGGTTGTACGAGCAGTACTTC. It yields the protein CASSPGLLGLYEQYF. This chain uses TRBV13 with TRBJ2-7; tentatively, D is TRBD2 (5 bases). The CDR3 is made up of 15 amino acids. Trimming shortened V by 5 bases and J by 4 bases, and 18 bases separated the two germline ends. Looked up from germline, CDR1 is PRHDT and CDR2 is FYEKMQ (reference sequence).